This note documents a single T cell receptor beta chain sequence. Its antigen remains unidentified. The data derive from a study of blood T cells in healthy people across ages. On the study more broadly: For every two T cells, template switching captured about one barcoded beta molecule.

Study-wide results and limits: Estimates based on one million T cells were treated as lower bounds. Possibly, changes in expanded clonotypes were confounded because donor CMV status was unknown.

The germline CDR1 and CDR2 sequences are SGHTA and FQGNSA. V trimming: 6 bases; J trimming: 2 bases; junction bases outside the gene matches: 6. The CDR3 spans 15 residues. Then a second PCR, running about 6 to 12 cycles, was carried out with a sample-barcoded 5' primer and a J-beta primer mix. TCRdb re-called the 5' RACE reads with MiXCR, one entry per CDR3 protein. The sample shows about 1.8 million distinct CDR3 sequences, about 49% of them seen only once. The amount of total RNA extracted per sample was at least 5 micrograms. Sequenced material: blood. The chain carries TRBV7-2 and TRBJ2-1, with TRBD1 matching 8 bases. This sequence originates from a woman between 40 and 55 years old in good health. CDR3 nucleotides: TGTGCCAGCAGGGAGACAGGGGCGGCCTACAATGAGCAGTTCTTC. This encodes CASRETGAAYNEQFF.